Listed below are T cell receptor beta chains from one sample, sequenced in a study of brain T cells in children with intractable seizures. Only in-frame clones appear in the TCRdb table, and some are missing; sequencing was by immunoSEQ multiplex PCR. The data show about 350,000 clones, 93% seen once. The sequences come from peripheral blood, collected 4 to 5 months after surgery. The receptors derive from a boy in the first two years of life with tuberous sclerosis and intractable seizures. CDR3s include the opening cysteine and the closing phenylalanine or tryptophan. The D gene is left open where the match is weak. Size tells how often a clone was seen (once, few, many) or the class of an expanded clone, and some rows leave it out.

len	d_gene	v_gene	j_gene	abundance	CDR3aa	CDR3nt
12	.	TRBV9	TRBJ2-1	.	CASSGNYNEQFF	TGTGCCAGCAGCGGGAACTACAATGAGCAGTTCTTC
12	.	TRBV2	TRBJ1-1	.	CASRAQAPEAFF	TGTGCCAGCAGGGCCCAGGCCCCTGAAGCTTTCTTT
17	.	TRBV7-9	TRBJ2-7	.	CASSSRGGDIHSYEQYF	TGTGCCAGCAGCTCCAGGGGTGGGGACATTCACTCCTACGAGCAGTACTTC
14	.	TRBV16	TRBJ1-3	.	CASSRSNSGNTIYF	TGTGCCAGCAGCCGGAGTAACTCTGGAAACACCATATATTTT
18	TRBD1	TRBV14	TRBJ1-2	.	CASSQDWGPGQGNYGYTF	TGTGCCAGCAGCCAAGATTGGGGGCCGGGACAGGGGAACTATGGCTACACCTTC
10	.	TRBV30	TRBJ2-5	.	CACGSLAQYF	TGTGCCTGCGGGAGTTTGGCCCAGTACTTC
15	.	TRBV16	TRBJ1-4	.	CASSPRILDNEKLFF	TGTGCCAGCAGCCCGAGAATCTTGGACAACGAAAAACTGTTTTTT
13	.	TRBV7-2	TRBJ1-2	few	CASSPRDRYGYTF	TGTGCCAGCAGCCCCCGGGACCGCTATGGCTACACCTTC
14	TRBD1	TRBV4-1	TRBJ2-2	.	CASSQPGGVGELFF	TGCGCCAGCAGCCAGCCAGGGGGAGTCGGGGAGCTGTTTTTT
15	.	TRBV5-1	TRBJ2-3	.	CASSLDVWGTDTQYF	TGCGCCAGCAGCTTGGATGTGTGGGGCACAGATACGCAGTATTTT
14	.	TRBV6-5	TRBJ2-1	.	CASSYVGSAGEQFF	TGTGCCAGCAGTTACGTTGGTAGCGCGGGTGAGCAGTTCTTC
14	.	TRBV19	TRBJ1-4	.	CASSPGTRHEKLFF	TGTGCCAGTAGTCCGGGGACACGGCATGAAAAACTGTTTTTT
15	.	TRBV6-5	TRBJ1-5	.	CASSRGGDGNQPQHF	TGTGCCAGCAGCCGAGGGGGAGATGGCAATCAGCCCCAGCATTTT
12	.	TRBV12-3/TRBV12-4	TRBJ1-1	.	CASSFGGVLAFF	TGTGCCAGCAGTTTTGGGGGGGTCTTAGCTTTCTTT
14	.	TRBV30	TRBJ2-2	once	CAWSTGENTGELFF	TGTGCCTGGAGTACCGGGGAGAACACCGGGGAGCTGTTTTTT
17	TRBD1	TRBV15	TRBJ2-6	.	CATSKDRVLGGANVLTF	TGTGCCACCAGCAAGGACAGGGTACTAGGTGGGGCCAACGTCCTGACTTTC
19	TRBD2	TRBV7-3	TRBJ2-3	.	CASSTSGIAGDPSTDTQYF	TGTGCCAGCAGTACCTCCGGCATAGCGGGGGATCCTAGCACAGATACGCAGTATTTT
12	.	TRBV2	TRBJ2-1	.	CASSDLANEQFF	TGTGCCAGCAGTGATCTAGCGAATGAGCAGTTCTTC
12	.	TRBV19	TRBJ1-5	.	CASTGGNQPQHF	TGTGCCAGTACGGGGGGGAATCAGCCCCAGCATTTT
15	.	TRBV7-3	TRBJ2-7	.	CASSLSGTDTYEQYF	TGTGCCAGCAGCTTAAGCGGGACAGATACCTACGAGCAGTACTTC
15	TRBD1	TRBV5-8	TRBJ2-3	.	CASSLRDRAIDTQYF	TGTGCCAGCAGCTTAAGGGACAGGGCGATAGATACGCAGTATTTT
15	TRBD1	TRBV4-2	TRBJ1-4	.	CASSQFTGAGEKLFF	TGTGCCAGCAGCCAATTCACAGGGGCGGGCGAAAAACTGTTTTTT
15	.	TRBV6-5	TRBJ2-1	.	CASSSVEGIGVEQFF	TGTGCCAGCAGTTCCGTTGAGGGAATCGGGGTTGAGCAGTTCTTC
13	.	TRBV19	TRBJ1-5	.	CASGLTGNQPQHF	TGTGCCAGTGGTTTGACGGGCAATCAGCCCCAGCATTTT
17	TRBD1	TRBV4-1	TRBJ2-7	.	CASSQDVGVQGAREQYF	TGCGCCAGCAGCCAAGATGTTGGAGTACAGGGGGCCAGGGAGCAGTACTTC
14	.	TRBV5-1	TRBJ2-7	.	CASRGGPSSYEQYF	TGCGCCAGCAGGGGGGGTCCGAGCTCCTACGAGCAGTACTTC
14	.	TRBV6-5	TRBJ2-5	.	CASRRGLISETQYF	TGTGCCAGCCGGAGGGGGCTTATCAGCGAGACCCAGTACTTC
13	TRBD2	TRBV19	TRBJ2-1	once	CASGTSFYNEQFF	TGTGCCAGTGGGACTAGCTTCTACAATGAGCAGTTCTTC
15	.	TRBV16	TRBJ2-1	.	CASSQPSGTYNEQFF	TGTGCCAGCAGCCAACCGAGCGGGACATACAATGAGCAGTTCTTC
15	.	TRBV3-1/TRBV3-2	TRBJ2-1	once	CASSLLTSSYNEQFF	TGTGCCAGCAGCCTCCTGACGAGCTCCTACAATGAGCAGTTCTTC
15	.	TRBV13	TRBJ1-4	.	CASSRSTYANEKLFF	TGTGCCAGCAGCCGATCGACCTACGCTAATGAAAAACTGTTTTTT
15	.	TRBV9	TRBJ2-3	.	CASSVDGLATDTQYF	TGTGCCAGCAGCGTAGACGGTCTTGCCACAGATACGCAGTATTTT
16	.	TRBV19	TRBJ2-7	.	CASSIDYLAKTYEQYF	TGTGCCAGTAGTATAGATTACTTGGCCAAAACCTACGAGCAGTACTTC
15	.	TRBV4-2	TRBJ1-1	once	CASSQAKIMNTEAFF	TGTGCCAGCAGCCAAGCCAAGATAATGAACACTGAAGCTTTCTTT
12	.	TRBV6-2/TRBV6-3	TRBJ2-1	.	CASSYPNNEQFF	TGTGCCAGCAGTTACCCTAACAATGAGCAGTTCTTC
13	.	TRBV28	TRBJ2-1	.	CASSVTSRNEQFF	TGTGCCAGCAGTGTCACTAGTAGGAATGAGCAGTTCTTC
15	TRBD1	TRBV29-1	TRBJ2-2	.	CSVPGGTGNTGELFF	TGCAGCGTCCCCGGAGGGACAGGGAACACCGGGGAGCTGTTTTTT
15	.	TRBV7-8	TRBJ1-5	.	CASSSQGRVGQPQHF	TGTGCCAGCAGCTCCCAGGGGAGGGTAGGGCAGCCCCAGCATTTT
15	.	TRBV6-6	TRBJ1-5	.	CASSSLGLSNQPQHF	TGTGCCAGCAGTTCCCTAGGACTTAGCAATCAGCCCCAGCATTTT